The entry below gives a single T cell receptor (beta chain) sequence along with its context. The antigen is not known. The sample belongs to a study of T cell responses to AZD1222 COVID-19 vaccine. Looking at the study overall: It was second doses at about 4 or about 12 weeks that were pooled. Regarding the study as a whole: Spike-specific TCR repertoires showed rising breadth and depth after two AZD1222 doses. White British ancestry dominated among donors, who included more females, and clonal diversity was possibly underestimated. Spike-wide vaccine-associated CD4 TCRs dominated at 160-218 and 743-854.

Data came from immunoSEQ multiplex PCR; TCRdb stores just in-frame clones and leaves some out. The table lists about 140,000 clones, roughly 92% of them singletons. This clonotype was obtained from an adult in good health. The sequencing used peripheral blood, collected on day 0 of AZD1222 vaccination.

Here the CDR3 reads CASSLGLAGSSYEQYF. For the CDR3, the DNA is TGTGCCAGTAGTCTGGGACTAGCGGGATCCTCCTACGAGCAGTACTTC. The gene calls are TRBV19 and TRBJ2-7; TRBD2 matches at 13 bases. The trim removed 5 bases at V and 0 bases at J, leaving 4 bases unmatched. The length of the CDR3 is 16 residues. Germline V gene lookup returns CDR1 LNHDA and CDR2 SQIVND (reference sequence). The full variable domain, completed using reference TRBV19 and TRBJ2-7, is DGGITQSPKYLFRKEGQNVTLSCEQNLNHDAMYWYRQDPGQGLRLIYYSQIVNDFQKGDIAEGYSVSREKKESFPLTVTSAQKNPTAFYLCASSLGLAGSSYEQYFGPGTRLTVT.